This T cell receptor (beta chain) appears in the sequencing data of a study of T cells after posttransplantation cyclophosphamide. A remark on this clone: Antigen specificity is unknown.

The method was immunoSEQ multiplex PCR; TCRdb's version includes in-frame clones alone and lacks a portion of them. The table has 15,000 to 19,000 clones, roughly 84% seen once. Controls had myeloablative marrow grafts with methotrexate and calcineurin inhibitor, sampled at 1 year. There are 18 residues in the CDR3. V was pared by 3 bases and J by 9 bases, with 20 bases of the junction left unmatched. The germline V gene encodes CDR1 KGHSH and CDR2 LQKENI. Broader study findings: Recipient CMV seropositivity and CMV reactivation strongly tracked TRB clonality. Donor CD8+ memory clones often dominated recipient blood repertoires at later times. TRB overlap between skin or GI tissue T cells and blood was limited.

V is TRBV18 and J is TRBJ2-1; 7 nucleotides line up with TRBD1. The TCR comes from a young adult male patient who received an allogeneic stem cell transplant from a related donor, was CMV-positive, and had no GVHD. A subset of T cells may come from the graft donor. Sequencing used PBMCs, obtained roughly 350 days after allogeneic stem cell transplant with calcineurin inhibitor and methotrexate. The CDR3 loop is CASSPTGRFPGGGSEQFF. In DNA form, the CDR3 reads TGTGCCAGCTCACCGACAGGGAGATTCCCTGGGGGTGGGAGTGAGCAGTTCTTC. Together with reference TRBV18 and TRBJ2-1, the CDR3 gives the full variable domain: NAGVMQNPRHLVRRRGQEARLRCSPMKGHSHVYWYRQLPEEGLKFMVYLQKENIIDESGMPKERFSAEFPKEGPSILRIQQVVRGDSAAYFCASSPTGRFPGGGSEQFFGPGTRLTVL.